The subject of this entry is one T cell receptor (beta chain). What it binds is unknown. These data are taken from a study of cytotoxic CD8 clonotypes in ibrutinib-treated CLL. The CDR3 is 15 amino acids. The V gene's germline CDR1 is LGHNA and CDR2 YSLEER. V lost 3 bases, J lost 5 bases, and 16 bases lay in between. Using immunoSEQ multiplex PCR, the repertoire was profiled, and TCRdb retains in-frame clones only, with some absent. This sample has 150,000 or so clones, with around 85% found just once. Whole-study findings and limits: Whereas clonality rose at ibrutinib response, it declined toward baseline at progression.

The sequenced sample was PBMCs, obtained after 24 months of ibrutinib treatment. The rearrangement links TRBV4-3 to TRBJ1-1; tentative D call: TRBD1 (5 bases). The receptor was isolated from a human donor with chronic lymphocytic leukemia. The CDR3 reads CASSQSGTGYTEAFF. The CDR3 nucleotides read TGCGCCAGCAGCCAGTCCGGGACGGGTTATACTGAAGCTTTCTTT.